This T cell receptor (beta chain) was profiled in a study of T cells in Graves' hyperthyroidism and ophthalmopathy. This clonotype came up a few times. The investigators amplified TCR beta CDR3 regions from RNA transcripts. TCR CDR3 regions were first amplified by RT-PCR with HTBI primers. A single record per CDR3 protein comes from TCRdb applying MiXCR to the multiplex PCR reads. The sample holds 500,000 to 650,000 distinct CDR3 sequences, 17% seen once. V lost 1 base to trimming and J lost 6 bases, with 11 bases between them. CDR3 length equals 14 residues. The germline gives CDR1 SGDLS, CDR2 YYNGEE.

The chain carries TRBV9 and TRBJ2-1, with unresolved D. Sequencing was carried out using blood. The sequence came from a woman aged 18-30 years with Graves' ophthalmopathy. Written as DNA, the CDR3 is TGTGCCAGCAGCGTATCTACTTCTCCCAATGAGCAGTTCTTC. Residues: CASSVSTSPNEQFF.